This TCR beta chain was captured by sequencing in a study of CD8 T cells in ankylosing spondylitis. Study results and caveats: The study identified a TCR beta motif of 7 or 8 highly homologous variants that appeared characteristic of ankylosing spondylitis blood.

V gave up 3 bases and J gave up 9 bases, with 25 bases separating them. Germline V lookup: CDR1 SGDLS, CDR2 YYNGEE. The CDR3 is 17 residues long. This clonotype was detected ten times or more. Its antigen is still unknown. Libraries of TCR beta came from quantitative 5'-RACE with molecular barcodes. TCRdb recomputed calls from the 5' RACE reads with MiXCR, one row per CDR3 protein. Of some 150,000 distinct CDR3 sequences listed, about 42% were seen once; the top ten hold approximately 14%. Sample: synovial fluid, either unsorted or a sorted T cell fraction (not recorded which). This receptor was identified in a male donor with ankylosing spondylitis. This chain uses TRBV9 with TRBJ2-1; a weak D match, TRBD2 (6 bases). The CDR3 reads CASSAPRGLANYGEQFF. DNA for the CDR3: TGTGCCAGCAGCGCACCGAGAGGGCTAGCGAACTATGGTGAGCAGTTCTTC.